The 25 T cell receptor beta chains given below trace back to one sample, sequenced in a study of blood T cells in healthy people across ages. Primers used in a second PCR of roughly 7 to 11 cycles were a sample-barcoded 5' primer and a J-beta primer mix. One entry per CDR3 protein results from TCRdb running MiXCR on the 5' RACE reads. This sample has about a million distinct CDR3 sequences, with 48% found just once. The source material was blood. All receptors derive from a man aged 25 to 40 in good health.

This chain uses TRBV20-1 with TRBJ2-4, with 14 bases identical to TRBD2. CDR1 is DFQATT and CDR2 is SNEGSKA in the germline V gene (reference sequence). The CDR3 extends over 16 amino acids. The CDR3 is CGVAGLAGEGSDIQYF. CDR3 DNA: TGCGGTGTTGCGGGACTAGCGGGAGAAGGGTCGGACATTCAGTACTTC.

This clonotype was found once. The rearrangement joins TRBV10-3 to TRBJ2-3, with 8 bases fitting TRBD2. Germline V CDR1 and CDR2: ENHRY, SYGVKD. The CDR3 extends over 15 amino acids. V lost 5 bases, J lost 2 bases, and 6 bases stayed unmatched. CDR3 nucleotides: TGTGCCATCAGTAGGGTAGCGGGGCCCACAGATACGCAGTATTTT. Protein: CAISRVAGPTDTQYF.

The chain links TRBV30 to TRBJ2-5; D not certain. The DNA matches TRBJ2-7 better at its end, which makes the J call doubtful. CDR3 length equals 12 residues. Germline CDR1 GTSNPN, CDR2 SVGIG (reference sequence). CDR3 residues: CAWSVPAYEQYF. Here the CDR3 DNA reads TGTGCCTGGAGTGTACCAGCTTACGAGCAGTACTTC.

This clonotype was counted between two and nine times. A much larger clone differs from this one at a single base, so this may be a read error. J is TRBJ2-3 and V is TRBV6-4; 9 bases map to TRBD2. Germline CDR1 and CDR2: MRHNA and SNTAGT. This CDR3 region has 15 residues. V lost 2 bases and J lost 2; bases outside the gene matches: 2. The CDR3 spells CASSDGGGATDTQYF. CDR3 nucleotides: TGTGCCAGCAGTGACGGCGGGGGGGCCACAGATACGCAGTATTTT.

Comments on this clonotype: A read error is possible here, since a much larger clone lies one base away. The chain carries TRBV7-2 and TRBJ2-1; D is undetermined. The CDR3 spans 12 residues. The germline CDR1 and CDR2 sequences are SGHTA and FQGNSA. The CDR3 reads CACSLMVGEQFF. CDR3 nucleotides: TGTGCCTGCAGCTTAATGGTTGGGGAGCAGTTCTTC.

The rearrangement uses TRBV10-3 and TRBJ2-3; possible D gene TRBD1, 5 bases. CDR1 is ENHRY and CDR2 is SYGVKD in the germline V gene. Trimming took off 6 bases at V and 3 bases at J, with 7 bases between the two ends. The CDR3 totals 12 residues. The CDR3 DNA reads as TGTGCCATCAGGCAGGGAACAGATACGCAGTATTTT. Translated: CAIRQGTDTQYF.

The chain carries TRBV28 and TRBJ2-3; TRBD2 matches at 11 bases. The CDR3 length is 13 residues. Germline trimming cut 11 bases from V and 6 bases from J; bases unmatched to any gene: 7. CDR1 and CDR2 from the germline V gene are MDHEN and SYDVKM. CDR3 region: CAGNSGGADTQYF. The CDR3 coding sequence is TGTGCCGGAAATAGCGGGGGGGCGGATACGCAGTATTTT.

This clonotype was detected ten times or more. CDR3 nucleotide sequence: TGTGCCAGCAGTCCGGGACTAGCGGGGGACAATGAGCAGTTCTTC. This translates into CASSPGLAGDNEQFF. This chain connects TRBV28 to TRBJ2-1, with 14 bases that match TRBD2. V trimming: 5 bases; J trimming: 5 bases; junction bases outside the gene matches: 2. CDR1 and CDR2 (germline): MDHEN, SYDVKM. There are 15 residues in the CDR3.

This rearrangement joins TRBV24-1 to TRBJ2-3; no clear D gene. V lost 5 bases, J lost 10 bases, and 15 bases lay in between. Germline CDR1 reads KGHDR; CDR2 reads SFDVKD. The CDR3 runs 13 residues. The CDR3 reads CATSATRTPSQYF. The DNA of the CDR3 is TGTGCCACCAGTGCCACTCGAACCCCATCGCAGTATTTT.

The rearrangement uses TRBV11-2 and TRBJ2-7; 12 nucleotides align to TRBD2. V gave up 5 bases and J gave up 2 bases; unmatched junction bases: 13. CDR3 size: 18 residues. Germline CDR1 reads SGHAT; CDR2 reads FQNNGV. In DNA, the CDR3 is TGTGCCAGCAGCAAAAGACTAGCGGGGGCTTCCCCTACCTACGAGCAGTACTTC. The encoded protein is CASSKRLAGASPTYEQYF. The variable domain in full, with the rest retrieved from reference TRBV11-2 and TRBJ2-7, is EAGVAQSPRYKIIEKRQSVAFWCNPISGHATLYWYQQILGQGPKLLIQFQNNGVVDDSQLPKDRFSAERLKGVDSTLKIQPAKLEDSAVYLCASSKRLAGASPTYEQYFGPGTRLTVT.

This clonotype was seen just once. The chain carries TRBV18 and TRBJ1-5; 10 nucleotides line up with TRBD1. CDR3 length: 15 residues. The V gene's germline CDR1 is KGHSH and CDR2 LQKENI. The V and J ends lost 1 base and 6 bases, in that order; junction bases with no gene match: 3. CDR3 region: CASSPLGQGGQPQHF. The DNA for the CDR3 is TGTGCCAGCTCACCACTCGGACAGGGGGGTCAGCCCCAGCATTTT.

The sample holds a few counts of this clonotype. The chain has TRBV3-1 and TRBJ2-5; no clear D gene. The V and J ends lost 5 bases and 1 base respectively, with 8 bases between them. Germline V gene data show CDR1 as LGHDT and CDR2 as YNNKEL (reference sequence). This CDR3 is 13 amino acids long. CDR3 bases: TGTGCCAGCAGCGCGTACGGCCAAGAGACCCAGTACTTC. Its translation is CASSAYGQETQYF.

V gene TRBV4-3 combines with J gene TRBJ2-7; 9 positions match TRBD1. CDR3 length: 14 amino acids. Germline V CDR1 and CDR2: LGHNA, YSLEER. V shed 4 bases, J shed 1 base, and the junction held 2 bases outside the gene matches. The CDR3 sequence is CASSRDRESYEQYF. CDR3 bases: TGCGCCAGCAGCCGGGACAGGGAGTCCTACGAGCAGTACTTC.

This clonotype turned up a few times. The V call is TRBV7-2, the J call TRBJ2-5; TRBD1 or TRBD2 may be the D gene (5 bases each). The CDR3 is made up of 14 amino acids. Germline V CDR1 and CDR2: SGHTA, FQGNSA. V was pared by 3 bases and J by 11 bases, with 19 bases between. CDR3 DNA: TGTGCCAGCAGCTTCGACGGGACCAGCACTGAGCAGTACTTC. This gives the protein CASSFDGTSTEQYF.

The chain couples TRBV20-1 to TRBJ2-2; D gene ambiguous. This CDR3 region has 16 residues. Trimming removed 3 bases at V and 4 bases at J, with 18 bases between. From germline, CDR1 is DFQATT and CDR2 SNEGSKA (reference sequence). CDR3: CSARSPSIRFTGELFF. The DNA for the CDR3 is TGCAGTGCTAGGAGCCCATCGATTAGATTCACCGGGGAGCTGTTTTTT.

The rearrangement links TRBV28 to TRBJ2-7; 9 bases are shared with TRBD1. J gave up 3 bases and V 10 bases, and 7 bases lay outside the gene matches. Germline V gives CDR1 MDHEN, CDR2 SYDVKM. CDR3 length: 13 residues. The CDR3 sequence: CATVDRGLYEQYF. DNA of the CDR3: TGTGCCACTGTGGACAGGGGCCTCTACGAGCAGTACTTC.

This chain links TRBV9 with TRBJ2-4; TRBD2 agrees at 8 bases. The CDR3 is 16 residues long. In germline, CDR1 is SGDLS, CDR2 YYNGEE. The V and J ends lost 3 bases and 0 bases, in that order; junction bases with no gene match: 5. CDR3 coding DNA: TGTGCCAGCAGCGCGACTAGCGAACTAGCCAAAAACATTCAGTACTTC. Amino acids: CASSATSELAKNIQYF.

The gene calls are TRBV4-1 and TRBJ2-1, with 8 positions matching TRBD2. This CDR3 has 15 residues. V was clipped by 4 bases and J by 5 bases; unmatched bases: 7. Germline CDR1 and CDR2: MGHRA and YSYEKL. CDR3 nucleotide sequence: TGCGCCAGCAGCCTAGGACTAGCTTCTCACAATGAGCAGTTCTTC. Its protein is CASSLGLASHNEQFF.

This clonotype has just a few counts. The chain uses TRBV7-9 and TRBJ2-3, with D unresolved. The V gene's germline CDR1 is SEHNR and CDR2 FQNEAQ (reference sequence). The V end lost 3 bases, the J end lost 6 bases, and 7 bases lay between the germline ends. CDR3 length equals 12 residues. The CDR3 bases are TGTGCCAGCAGCTTGCAGGTGGATACGCAGTATTTT. Translated, it gives CASSLQVDTQYF.

The chain is built from TRBV6-2 or TRBV6-3 and TRBJ2-4, with D unresolved. Trimming removed 0 bases at V and 0 bases at J, with 12 bases between. The germline CDR1 and CDR2 sequences are MNHEY and SVGEGT. The CDR3 totals 17 residues. Here the CDR3 DNA reads TGTGCCAGCAGTTACTCGTCGAGCAGACTAGCCAAAAACATTCAGTACTTC. This encodes CASSYSSSRLAKNIQYF.

The chain carries TRBV6-2 or TRBV6-3 and TRBJ2-1; 15 bases are a match to TRBD2. Germline V lookup: CDR1 MNHEY, CDR2 SVGEGT. The length of the CDR3 is 15 residues. Trimming at V came to 8 bases and at J to 7 bases, leaving 6 bases not matched to a gene. The CDR3 protein is CASGLAGGLRNEQFF. CDR3 nucleotides: TGTGCCAGCGGACTAGCGGGGGGGCTAAGGAATGAGCAGTTCTTC.

The chain has TRBV29-1 and TRBJ2-7; weak D call: TRBD1 (6 bases). V was cut by 7 bases and J by 7 bases, with 14 bases left in between. The germline CDR1 and CDR2 sequences are SQVTM and ANQGSEA. This CDR3 is built from 11 residues. The CDR3 loop reads CSAGTPREQYF. The CDR3, as DNA: TGCAGCGCCGGGACACCGAGGGAGCAGTACTTC.

CDR3 in DNA: TGTGCCAGCAGCTACAGACAGAGTATTGGCTACGAGCAGTACTTC. This sequence encodes CASSYRQSIGYEQYF. The rearrangement links TRBV7-2 to TRBJ2-7, with TRBD1 as a possible D gene (5 bases). Between the trimmed V and J ends, which lost 4 bases and 3 bases, there was a span of 16 bases. The germline CDR1 and CDR2 sequences are SGHTA and FQGNSA. This CDR3 is built from 15 residues.

The chain employs TRBV12-3 or TRBV12-4 and TRBJ2-7, with D hard to call. The CDR3 totals 16 residues. The ends were cut back, 3 bases at V and 2 bases at J, with 17 bases in the middle. CDR3 in amino acids: CASSFSPLARAYEQYF. The CDR3 DNA sequence: TGTGCCAGCAGTTTTTCTCCGTTGGCCAGAGCCTACGAGCAGTACTTC.

The rearrangement links TRBV10-3 to TRBJ2-3; either TRBD1 or TRBD2 may supply D (5 bases each). This CDR3 contains 16 residues. Germline lookup yields CDR1 ENHRY and CDR2 SYGVKD. Trimming cost V 0 bases and J 4 bases, with 14 bases left between them. CDR3 coding DNA: TGTGCCATCAGTGAGTCAGATGGGACGTTTTCAGATACGCAGTATTTT. Amino acids: CAISESDGTFSDTQYF.